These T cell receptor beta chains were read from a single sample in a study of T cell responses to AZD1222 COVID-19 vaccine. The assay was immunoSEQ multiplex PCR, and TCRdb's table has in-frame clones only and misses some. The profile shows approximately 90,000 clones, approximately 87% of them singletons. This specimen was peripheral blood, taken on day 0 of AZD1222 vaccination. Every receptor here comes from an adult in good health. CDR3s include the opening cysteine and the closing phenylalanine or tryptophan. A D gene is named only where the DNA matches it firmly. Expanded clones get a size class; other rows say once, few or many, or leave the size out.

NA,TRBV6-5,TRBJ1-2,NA,TGTGCCAGCAGTTACTCGAGGCAGGCGCATGGCTACACCTTC,CASSYSRQAHGYTF
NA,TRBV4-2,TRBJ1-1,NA,TGTGCCAGCAGCCAGAGACGGGGGGATGGGACTGAAGCTTTCTTT,CASSQRRGDGTEAFF
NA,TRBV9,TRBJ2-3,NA,TGTGCCAGCAGCGTGAGTGGGGATACGCAGTATTTT,CASSVSGDTQYF
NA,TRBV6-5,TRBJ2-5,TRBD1,TGTGCCAGCAGTTACCAAGTAACAGGGGTAGAGACCCAGTACTTC,CASSYQVTGVETQYF
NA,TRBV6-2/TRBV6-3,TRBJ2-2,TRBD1,TGTGCCAGCAGTCCCCGGGACAGGGGGCGCAAGCTGAACACCGGGGAGCTGTTTTTT,CASSPRDRGRKLNTGELFF
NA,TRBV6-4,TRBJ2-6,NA,TGTGCCAGCAGCCCTCAAGGGTCTGGGGCCAACGTCCTGACTTTC,CASSPQGSGANVLTF
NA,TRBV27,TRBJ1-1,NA,TGTGCCAGCAGTTTGTGGGGGGCGGTGAACACTGAAGCTTTCTTT,CASSLWGAVNTEAFF
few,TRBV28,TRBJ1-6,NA,TGTGCCAGCAGTTCGGGACCCACTGGGGGGCACCTCCACTTT,CASSSGPTGGHLHF
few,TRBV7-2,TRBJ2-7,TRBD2,TGTGCCAGCAGCCTCGTAGCGGGAGCCGCGGGGCAGTACTTC,CASSLVAGAAGQYF
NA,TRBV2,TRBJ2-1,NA,TGTGCCAGCAGTGGGGAGAACCGGCAGTTCTTC,CASSGENRQFF
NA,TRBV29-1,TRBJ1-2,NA,TGCAGCGTTGATGTGCAAAAAGGCGGCTACACCTTC,CSVDVQKGGYTF
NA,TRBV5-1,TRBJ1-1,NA,TGCGCCAGCAGCTTTAACGGAAATATGAACACTGAAGCTTTCTTT,CASSFNGNMNTEAFF
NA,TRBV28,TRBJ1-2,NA,TGTGCCAGTAGTTTGAACCTGGGGGGCTACACCTTC,CASSLNLGGYTF
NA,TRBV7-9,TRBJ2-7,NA,TGTGCCAGCAGCCAAACCCGGGGAGCAGTCGAGCAGTACTTC,CASSQTRGAVEQYF
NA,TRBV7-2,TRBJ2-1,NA,TGTGCCAGCAGCTTAGAAGGCCAGGGCTACAATGAGCAGTTCTTC,CASSLEGQGYNEQFF
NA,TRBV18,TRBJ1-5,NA,TGTGCCAGCTCAACCGAAGGGGATCAGCCCCAGCATTTT,CASSTEGDQPQHF
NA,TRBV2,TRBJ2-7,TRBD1,TGTGCCAGCAGTGACAGGGGGCCTAAGTACGAGCAGTACTTC,CASSDRGPKYEQYF
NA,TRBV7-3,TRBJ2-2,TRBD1,TGTGCCAGCAGCTTAACGGGACAGGGCACCGGGGAGCTGTTTTTT,CASSLTGQGTGELFF
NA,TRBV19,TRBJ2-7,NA,TGTGCCAGTAGTATCCGGGGGGCTGGGGAGCAGTACTTC,CASSIRGAGEQYF
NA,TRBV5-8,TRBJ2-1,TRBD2,TGTGCCAGCAGCTCGTGGGGAGGGAGGAATGAGCAGTTCTTC,CASSSWGGRNEQFF
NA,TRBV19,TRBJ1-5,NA,TGTGCCAGTAGACGGACAAACAATCAGCCCCAGCATTTT,CASRRTNNQPQHF
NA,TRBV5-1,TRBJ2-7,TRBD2,TGCGCCAGCAGCTCCTTGGGACTAGCTGACGAGCAGTACTTC,CASSSLGLADEQYF
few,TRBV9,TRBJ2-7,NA,TGTGCCAGCAGCGTAGCTACATCCTCTCCACCCTACGAGCAGTACTTC,CASSVATSSPPYEQYF
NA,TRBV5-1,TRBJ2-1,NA,TGCGCCAGCAGCTTGGAGGGGGGCGGGAGTTCTCCGTGGAATGAGCAGTTCTTC,CASSLEGGGSSPWNEQFF
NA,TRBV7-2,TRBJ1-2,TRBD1,TGTGCCAGCAGCCACAGGACAGGGGGCGGCTATGGCTACACCTTC,CASSHRTGGGYGYTF
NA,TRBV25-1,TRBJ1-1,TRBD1,TGTGCCAGCAAGAGGGGGACAGGCGCGAACACTGAAGCTTTCTTT,CASKRGTGANTEAFF
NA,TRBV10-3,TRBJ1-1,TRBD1,TGTGCCACAAGAGACAGGGCGAACACTGAAGCTTTCTTT,CATRDRANTEAFF
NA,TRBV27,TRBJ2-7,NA,TGTGCCAGCAGTTTAGCGGGGATTGGGGCCTACGAGCAGTACTTC,CASSLAGIGAYEQYF
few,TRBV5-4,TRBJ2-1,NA,TGTGCCAGCAGCCCCTTGATGGCCCAAGAGCAGTTCTTC,CASSPLMAQEQFF
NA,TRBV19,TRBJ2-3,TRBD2,TGTGCCAGTAGTCCCAGCGGGACGACAGATACGCAGTATTTT,CASSPSGTTDTQYF
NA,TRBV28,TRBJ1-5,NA,TGTGCCAGCAGGGAAGACAGGATGAGCAATCAGCCCCAGCATTTT,CASREDRMSNQPQHF
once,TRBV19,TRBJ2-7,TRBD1,TGTGCCAGTAGTATCCGACAGGGGGCCTACGAGCAGTACTTC,CASSIRQGAYEQYF
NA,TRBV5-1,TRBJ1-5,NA,TGCGCCAGCAGCTTGGGGGGGTACGGCAATCAGCCCCAGCATTTT,CASSLGGYGNQPQHF
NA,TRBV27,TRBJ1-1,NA,TGTGCCAGCAGTTTACAGGGGAGCACTGAAGCTTTCTTT,CASSLQGSTEAFF
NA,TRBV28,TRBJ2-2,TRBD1,TGTGCCAGCAGGACTACTTGGGACAGGGGGCGCGGATCGAACGCCGGGGAGCTGTTTTTT,CASRTTWDRGRGSNAGELFF
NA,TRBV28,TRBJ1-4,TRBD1,TGTGCCAGTCCCGGGGGGACAGGAGATAATGAAAAACTGTTTTTT,CASPGGTGDNEKLFF
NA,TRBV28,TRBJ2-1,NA,TGTGCCAGCAGCGCCCCCGGATACAATGAGCAGTTCTTC,CASSAPGYNEQFF
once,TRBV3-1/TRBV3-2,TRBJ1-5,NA,TGTGCCAGCAGCCAACAGGGCGGGGGACAGCCCCAGCATTTT,CASSQQGGGQPQHF
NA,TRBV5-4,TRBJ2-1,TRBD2,TGTGCCAGCAGCTTGGATCCAGCGGGAGTTGGTGGTGAGCAGTTCTTC,CASSLDPAGVGGEQFF
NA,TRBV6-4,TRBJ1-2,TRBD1,TGTGCCAGCAGTGACTCCGGGACAGGGAGTAATGGCTACACCTTC,CASSDSGTGSNGYTF
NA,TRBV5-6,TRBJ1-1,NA,TGTGCCAGCAGACAGACCGGGGCCTCACTATCGGGCACTGAAGCTTTCTTT,CASRQTGASLSGTEAFF
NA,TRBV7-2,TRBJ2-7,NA,TGTGCCAGCAGCTGGACGGTTTTTGACGACGAGCAGTACTTC,CASSWTVFDDEQYF
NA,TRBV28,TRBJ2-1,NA,TGTGCCTCGGGCACATCGAGCTCCTACAATGAGCAGTTCTTC,CASGTSSSYNEQFF